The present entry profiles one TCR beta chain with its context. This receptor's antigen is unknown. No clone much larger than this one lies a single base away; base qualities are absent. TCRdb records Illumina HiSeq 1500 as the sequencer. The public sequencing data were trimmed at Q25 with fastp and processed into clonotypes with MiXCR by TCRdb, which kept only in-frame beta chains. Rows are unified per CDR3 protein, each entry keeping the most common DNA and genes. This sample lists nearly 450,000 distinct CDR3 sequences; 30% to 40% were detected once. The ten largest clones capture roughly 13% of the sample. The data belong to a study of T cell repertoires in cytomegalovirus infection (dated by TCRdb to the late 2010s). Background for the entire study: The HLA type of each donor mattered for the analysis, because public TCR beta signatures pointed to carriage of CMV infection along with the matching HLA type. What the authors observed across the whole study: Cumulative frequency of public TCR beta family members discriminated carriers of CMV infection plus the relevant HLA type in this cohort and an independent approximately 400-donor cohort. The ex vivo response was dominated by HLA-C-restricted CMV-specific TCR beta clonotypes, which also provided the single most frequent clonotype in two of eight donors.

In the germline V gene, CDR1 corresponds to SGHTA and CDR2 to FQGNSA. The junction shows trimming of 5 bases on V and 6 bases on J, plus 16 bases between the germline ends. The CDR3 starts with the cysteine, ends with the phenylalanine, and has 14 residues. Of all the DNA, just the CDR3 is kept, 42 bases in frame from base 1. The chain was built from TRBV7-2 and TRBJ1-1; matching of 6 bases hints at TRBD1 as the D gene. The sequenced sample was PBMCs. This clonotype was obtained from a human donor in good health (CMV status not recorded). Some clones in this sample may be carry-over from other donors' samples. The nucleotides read TGTGCCAGCAGCCCGGGGGCGGTTCTAGCTGAAGCTTTCTTT. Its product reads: CASSPGAVLAEAFF.